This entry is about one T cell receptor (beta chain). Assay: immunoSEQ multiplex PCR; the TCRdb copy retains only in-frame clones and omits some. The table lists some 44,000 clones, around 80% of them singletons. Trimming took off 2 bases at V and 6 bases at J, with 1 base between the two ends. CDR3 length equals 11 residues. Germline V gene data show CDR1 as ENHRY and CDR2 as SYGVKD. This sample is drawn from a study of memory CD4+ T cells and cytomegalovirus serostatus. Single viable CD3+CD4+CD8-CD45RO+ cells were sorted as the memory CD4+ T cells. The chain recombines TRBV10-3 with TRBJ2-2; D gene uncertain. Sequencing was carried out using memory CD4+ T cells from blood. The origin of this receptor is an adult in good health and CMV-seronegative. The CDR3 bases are TGTGCCATCAGTGAGCCCGGGGAGCTGTTTTTT. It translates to CAISEPGELFF.